These 17 T cell receptor beta chains originate from one sample sequenced in a study of molecular identifiers for immune sequencing clone quantification. TCRdb fed the PCR reads into MiXCR, producing one record per CDR3 protein. In the table there are 79,000 or so distinct CDR3 sequences, roughly 25% of which are singletons. The sample comprised naive CD8+ T cells from blood, with Jurkat cell RNA spiked in. Regarding subset: FACS-sorted CD8+CD4-CCR7+CD45RA+ naive T cells. These receptor sequences come from a human donor in good health. Some libraries in this study had Jurkat cell RNA spiked in.

The chain is built from TRBV15 and TRBJ2-7, with 8 bases lining up with TRBD2. J lost 2 bases, V lost 3 bases, and 0 bases had no gene match. This CDR3 is built from 13 residues. Germline-derived CDR1 and CDR2 are LNHNV and YYDKDF (reference sequence). CDR3 protein: CATSSGRAYEQYF. The CDR3 bases are TGTGCCACCAGCAGCGGGAGGGCCTACGAGCAGTACTTC.

This chain uses TRBV12-3 or TRBV12-4 with TRBJ2-1; 8 bases line up with TRBD1. Trimming at V came to 7 bases and at J to 4 bases, leaving 6 bases not matched to a gene. The CDR3 covers 14 residues. CDR3 coding DNA: TGTGCCAGCACCAACAGGGGGGTTTACAATGAGCAGTTCTTC. The encoded protein is CASTNRGVYNEQFF.

In this sample, this clonotype turned up many times. The rearrangement uses TRBV7-8 and TRBJ2-7; a possible D gene is TRBD1 (5 bases). The germline V and J ends were trimmed by 7 bases and 2 bases, with 12 bases remaining between them. Germline CDR1 SGHVS, CDR2 FQNEAQ. This CDR3 is built from 13 residues. The CDR3 region is CASNSGNPYEQYF. CDR3 nucleotide sequence: TGTGCCAGCAACTCAGGGAACCCCTACGAGCAGTACTTC.

For this clonotype: A much larger clone differs from this one at a single base, so this may be a read error. The chain joins TRBV30 to TRBJ2-7; 7 bases match TRBD1. V lost 8 bases and J lost 2; bases outside the gene matches: 9. The germline V gene encodes CDR1 GTSNPN and CDR2 SVGIG (reference sequence). This CDR3 has 13 amino acids. The CDR3 coding sequence is TGTGCCCGCCATCGGGACAGTGCCTACGAGCAGTACTTC. It encodes CARHRDSAYEQYF.

Of note for this clonotype: Just one base apart from a much larger clone, this may be a read error. The chain has TRBV29-1 and TRBJ2-1; 9 nucleotides line up with TRBD2. This CDR3 spans 9 amino acids. Germline V gene lookup returns CDR1 SQVTM and CDR2 ANQGSEA. CDR3 DNA: TGCAGCCCCGGGACTAGCAAGCTCTTC. Amino acid sequence: CSPGTSKLF.

Comment on this clonotype: A much bigger clone sits one base away, suggesting this may be a read error. The chain couples TRBV12-3 or TRBV12-4 to TRBJ2-1; 11 nucleotides align to TRBD2. V was pared by 5 bases and J by 6 bases, with 3 bases of the junction left unmatched. The CDR3 contains 14 residues. The CDR3 here is CASSLGLAGNEQFF. In DNA form, the CDR3 reads TGTGCCAGCAGTCTCGGACTAGCGGGCAATGAGCAGTTCTTC.

The chain links TRBV19 to TRBJ1-1; TRBD1 might be the D (5 bases). The CDR3 loop spans 14 amino acids. The V gene lost 3 bases and the J gene lost 10 bases, with 18 bases spanning the gap. Germline-derived CDR1 and CDR2 are LNHDA and SQIVND (reference sequence). The CDR3 loop reads CASSIAQGAPAAFF. The CDR3 DNA follows: TGTGCCAGTAGTATTGCCCAGGGCGCGCCTGCAGCTTTCTTT. Variable domain in full (rest from reference TRBV19 and TRBJ1-1): DGGITQSPKYLFRKEGQNVTLSCEQNLNHDAMYWYRQDPGQGLRLIYYSQIVNDFQKGDIAEGYSVSREKKESFPLTVTSAQKNPTAFYLCASSIAQGAPAAFFGQGTRLTVV.

This clonotype was seen more than once but under ten times. The chain recombines TRBV4-3 with TRBJ1-2; D might be TRBD1 (5 bases). V was shortened by 1 base and J by 5 bases, with 17 bases between the two germline ends. Germline CDR1 and CDR2: LGHNA and YSLEER. The CDR3 runs 16 residues. The CDR3 sequence is CASSQANRQPYYGYTF. The CDR3 DNA reads TGCGCCAGCAGCCAAGCTAACAGACAGCCATATTATGGCTACACCTTC.

On this clonotype: Since the CDR3 does not end with the conserved phenylalanine or tryptophan, this likely comes from a read error. The rearrangement joins TRBV5-1 to TRBJ1-5; 10 nucleotides match TRBD1. CDR1 SGHRS and CDR2 YFSETQ come from the germline V gene. Losses at the gene ends were 5 bases for V and 6 bases for J; bases not matched to a gene: 5. The CDR3 sequence is 14 residues long. The CDR3 region is CASSWTGGIQPQHS. The DNA for the CDR3 is TGCGCCAGCAGTTGGACAGGGGGGATTCAGCCCCAGCATTCT.

In this sample, this clonotype turned up many times. The rearrangement links TRBV9 to TRBJ1-1, with D unclear. Germline CDR1 is SGDLS and CDR2 is YYNGEE. Trimming shortened V by 4 bases and J by 6 bases, and 13 bases separated the two germline ends. This CDR3 is built from 13 residues. This CDR3 is CASSIQPEAEAFF. DNA for the CDR3: TGTGCCAGCAGCATTCAACCCGAGGCTGAAGCTTTCTTT.

Many counts were recorded for this clonotype. The V gene is TRBV7-2, the J gene TRBJ1-1, with D maybe TRBD1 (6 bases). In germline, CDR1 is SGHTA, CDR2 FQGNSA. The CDR3 consists of 15 residues. V lost 1 base and J 4 bases, leaving 13 bases between the germline ends. The CDR3 loop is CASSLEGVGGTEAFF. CDR3 bases: TGTGCCAGCAGCTTAGAGGGGGTCGGGGGCACTGAAGCTTTCTTT.

Ten or more counts support this clonotype. The V call is TRBV5-1, the J call TRBJ2-1; the match to TRBD2 covers 9 bases. The trim removed 2 bases at V and 10 bases at J, leaving 13 bases unmatched. Germline values: CDR1 SGHRS, CDR2 YFSETQ. This CDR3 has 16 amino acids. This chain's CDR3 is CASSFPSGVFIGEQFF. DNA for the CDR3: TGCGCCAGCAGCTTCCCTAGCGGGGTCTTTATTGGGGAGCAGTTCTTC.

Note on this clonotype: With a much larger clone just one base away, this may be a read error. This chain joins TRBV3-1 and TRBJ2-2; the D is unclear. In germline, CDR1 is LGHDT, CDR2 YNNKEL (reference sequence). V was clipped by 4 bases and J by 3 bases, with 15 bases between them. The CDR3 has 16 residues. For the CDR3, the DNA is TGTGCCAGCAGCCCAGTTATGGACCTTTACACCGGGGAGCTGTTTTTT. Protein: CASSPVMDLYTGELFF.

The table lists this clonotype with many counts. The chain carries TRBV5-6 and TRBJ1-2; D is perhaps TRBD1 (5 bases). The germline V and J ends were trimmed by 7 bases and 3 bases, with 22 bases remaining between them. This CDR3 contains 16 residues. Per the germline V gene, CDR1 is SGHDT and CDR2 is YYEEEE. CDR3 nucleotides: TGTGCCAGCTCCGAGAGTCGGGACGAGGGGTACTATGGCTACACCTTC. It encodes CASSESRDEGYYGYTF.

This clonotype came up a few times. The V gene is TRBV27, the J gene TRBJ2-1; TRBD2 matches at 8 bases. The CDR3 extends over 19 amino acids. The ends lost 8 bases at V and 0 bases at J; junction bases unmatched: 18. Germline lookup yields CDR1 MNHEY and CDR2 SMNVEV (reference sequence). Here the CDR3 DNA reads TGTGCCAGCCGCTTACGGGGGGGCGCCGGGACTAACTCCTACAATGAGCAGTTCTTC. Translated, it gives CASRLRGGAGTNSYNEQFF.

There are a few counts of this clonotype. The chain is built from TRBV27 and TRBJ1-1; 7 nucleotides line up with TRBD1. Looked up from germline, CDR1 is MNHEY and CDR2 is SMNVEV (reference sequence). This CDR3 is 14 amino acids long. The ends lost 7 bases at V and 4 bases at J; junction bases unmatched: 9. In DNA form, the CDR3 reads TGTGCCAGCAACCTCGCAGGGGGGGGCACTGAAGCTTTCTTT. It translates to CASNLAGGGTEAFF.

The chain recombines TRBV28 with TRBJ2-7; no definite D call. CDR1 is MDHEN, CDR2 SYDVKM, per germline. Trimming pared 6 bases from V and 3 bases from J, leaving 12 bases between. The CDR3 spans 13 residues. In DNA form, the CDR3 reads TGTGCCAGCAGCGGACGGAATTACTACGAGCAGTACTTC. It is translated as CASSGRNYYEQYF. The full variable domain, rest sourced from reference TRBV28 and TRBJ2-7, is DVKVTQSSRYLVKRTGEKVFLECVQDMDHENMFWYRQDPGLGLRLIYFSYDVKMKEKGDIPEGYSVSREKKERFSLILESASTNQTSMYLCASSGRNYYEQYFGPGTRLTVT.